This TCR beta chain is from a study of cytomegalovirus exposure and HLA in healthy donors. Whole-study context: Genetic ancestry analysis placed around four fifths of the roughly 400 donors that were genotyped in the Caucasian-associated cluster. Study findings and constraints: Among donors in an Asian-associated ancestry cluster, a later analysis reportedly found fewer N-insertions than the roughly 700-donor mean.

All the people who gave samples were healthy bone marrow donors. The PCR made use of 60 Vbeta and 13 Jbeta primers. The data were produced by immunoSEQ multiplex PCR, yet TCRdb's version contains in-frame clones alone and is incomplete. This table holds 130,000 or so clones, 65% to 90% found once. Germline CDR1 reads SNHLY; CDR2 reads FYNNEI. V lost 1 base to trimming and J lost 6 bases, with 14 bases between them. The CDR3 consists of 15 residues. This clone was observed a handful of times. Its antigen is as yet unknown. This sequence joins TRBV2 and TRBJ2-3; maybe TRBD1 (7 bases). The sample was PBMCs. This TCR was recovered from a woman between 18 and 29 years old in good health and CMV-seropositive. The CDR3 bases are TGTGCCAGCAGTGAAGGAAGGAGGGGGCAGGATACGCAGTATTTT. It is translated as CASSEGRRGQDTQYF.